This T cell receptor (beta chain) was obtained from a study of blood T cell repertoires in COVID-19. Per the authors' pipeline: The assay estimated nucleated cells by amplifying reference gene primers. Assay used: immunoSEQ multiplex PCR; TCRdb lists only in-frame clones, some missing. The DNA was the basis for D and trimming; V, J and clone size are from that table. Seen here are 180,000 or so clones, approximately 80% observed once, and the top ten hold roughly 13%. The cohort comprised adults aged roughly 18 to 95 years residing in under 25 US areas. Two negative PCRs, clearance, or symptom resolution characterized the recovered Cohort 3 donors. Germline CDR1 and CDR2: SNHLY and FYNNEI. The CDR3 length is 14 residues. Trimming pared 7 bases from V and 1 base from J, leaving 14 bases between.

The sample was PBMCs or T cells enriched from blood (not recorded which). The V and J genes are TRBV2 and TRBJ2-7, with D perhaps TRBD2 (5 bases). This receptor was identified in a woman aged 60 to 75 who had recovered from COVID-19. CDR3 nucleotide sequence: TGTGCCAGCAAGCAAGAGGGCCGATCCTACGAGCAGTACTTC. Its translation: CASKQEGRSYEQYF.